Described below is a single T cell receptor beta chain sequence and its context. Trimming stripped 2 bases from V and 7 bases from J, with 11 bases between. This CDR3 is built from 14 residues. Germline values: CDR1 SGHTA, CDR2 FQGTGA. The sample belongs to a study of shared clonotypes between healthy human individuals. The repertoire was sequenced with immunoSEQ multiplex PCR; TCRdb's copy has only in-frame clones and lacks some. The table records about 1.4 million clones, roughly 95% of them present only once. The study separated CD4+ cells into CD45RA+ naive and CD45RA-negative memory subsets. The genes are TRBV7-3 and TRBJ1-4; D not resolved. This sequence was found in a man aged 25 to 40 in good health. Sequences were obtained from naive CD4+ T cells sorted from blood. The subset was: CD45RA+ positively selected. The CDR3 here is CASSLFSGPEKLFF. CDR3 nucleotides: TGTGCCAGCAGCTTATTCAGTGGGCCTGAAAAACTGTTTTTT.